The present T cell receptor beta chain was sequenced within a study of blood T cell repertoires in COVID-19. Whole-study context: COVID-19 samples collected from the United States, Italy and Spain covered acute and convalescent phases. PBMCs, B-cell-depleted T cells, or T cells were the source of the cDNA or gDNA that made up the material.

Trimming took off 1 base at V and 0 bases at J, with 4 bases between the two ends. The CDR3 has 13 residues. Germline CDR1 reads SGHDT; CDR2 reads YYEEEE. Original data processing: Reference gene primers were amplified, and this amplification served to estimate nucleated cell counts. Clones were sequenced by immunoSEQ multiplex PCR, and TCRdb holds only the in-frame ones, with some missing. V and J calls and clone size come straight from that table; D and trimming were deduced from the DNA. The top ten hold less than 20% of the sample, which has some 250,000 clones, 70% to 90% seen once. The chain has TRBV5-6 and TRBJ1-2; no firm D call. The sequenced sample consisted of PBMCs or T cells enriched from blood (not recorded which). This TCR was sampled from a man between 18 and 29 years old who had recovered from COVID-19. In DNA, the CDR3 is TGTGCCAGCAGCTTGTCAGCTAACTATGGCTACACCTTC. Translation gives CASSLSANYGYTF.